The 21 T cell receptor beta chains listed next were all sequenced from one sample in a study of blood T cell repertoires in COVID-19. The repertoire was sequenced with immunoSEQ multiplex PCR; TCRdb's copy has only in-frame clones and lacks some. This repertoire shows some 48,000 clones, approximately 82% found once; its top ten account for approximately 5%. Sequencing input: PBMCs or T cells enriched from blood (not recorded which). These receptors were taken from a woman between 50 and 59 years old with acute COVID-19.

The chain is built from TRBV15 and TRBJ2-1, with a possible D match to TRBD2 (6 bases). CDR1 LNHNV and CDR2 YYDKDF come from the germline V gene (reference sequence). CDR3 size: 18 residues. The V and J ends lost 5 bases and 7 bases respectively, with 27 bases between them. CDR3 DNA: TGTGCCACCAGCCCCAGACGCCGGGAGACCGGGATCGTAAATGAGCAGTTCTTC. This codes for CATSPRRRETGIVNEQFF.

The chain combines TRBV6-5 with TRBJ1-2; TRBD1 might be the D (6 bases). CDR3 length: 15 residues. V gave up 0 bases and J gave up 2 bases, with 10 bases separating them. Germline values: CDR1 MNHEY, CDR2 SVGAGI. CDR3 in DNA: TGTGCCAGCAGTTACTCCGACAGGCTCAACTATGGCTACACCTTC. Translating it yields CASSYSDRLNYGYTF.

The V call is TRBV5-4, the J call TRBJ1-1; possible D gene TRBD1, 6 bases. V lost 4 bases and J lost 0, with 28 bases in between. The CDR3 length is 20 residues. Germline V gene sequence: CDR1 SGHNT, CDR2 YYREEE (reference sequence). As DNA, the CDR3 is TGTGCCAGCAGCGCGGTGGGGGGGCGTATTTTCGGGTCCCTGAACACTGAAGCTTTCTTT. Translation: CASSAVGGRIFGSLNTEAFF.

V is TRBV29-1 and J is TRBJ2-5, with 11 bases lining up with TRBD2. CDR1 SQVTM and CDR2 ANQGSEA come from the germline V gene. The CDR3 contains 13 residues. Trimming removed 7 bases from V and 5 bases from J; junction bases left unmatched: 6. The CDR3 nucleotides are TGCAGCGGCCTAGCGGGGGGTTGGGAGACCCAGTACTTC. It is translated as CSGLAGGWETQYF. Using reference TRBV29-1 and TRBJ2-5 for the parts outside the CDR3, the full variable domain is SAVISQKPSRDICQRGTSLTIQCQVDSQVTMMFWYRQQPGQSLTLIATANQGSEATYESGFVIDKFPISRPNLTFSTLTVSNMSPEDSSIYLCSGLAGGWETQYFGPGTRLLVL.

The V call is TRBV5-1, the J call TRBJ2-5; 10 bases match TRBD1. Germline CDR1 and CDR2: SGHRS and YFSETQ. The CDR3 runs to 15 residues. V lost 4 bases and J lost 2; bases outside the gene matches: 5. CDR3 sequence (DNA): TGCGCCAGCAGCAGCCAGGGACAGGGGCAAGAGACCCAGTACTTC. It codes for CASSSQGQGQETQYF. Together with reference TRBV5-1 and TRBJ2-5, the CDR3 gives the full variable domain: KAGVTQTPRYLIKTRGQQVTLSCSPISGHRSVSWYQQTPGQGLQFLFEYFSETQRNKGNFPGRFSGRQFSNSRSEMNVSTLELGDSALYLCASSSQGQGQETQYFGPGTRLLVL.

The CDR3 DNA sequence: TGTGCCAGCACCCCCAACTACGAGCAGTACTTC. Protein product: CASTPNYEQYF. The V gene is TRBV7-2, the J gene TRBJ2-7; D remains ambiguous. From germline, CDR1 is SGHTA and CDR2 FQGNSA. The CDR3 is 11 amino acids. Trimming took 7 bases from V and 3 from J, leaving 7 bases between them.

This clone was counted once. The V call is TRBV7-8, the J call TRBJ2-5; D remains unclear. The CDR3 spans 12 residues. CDR1 SGHVS and CDR2 FQNEAQ come from the germline V gene. Trimming took 1 base from V and 5 from J, leaving 5 bases between them. The CDR3 spells CASSLDQETQYF. As DNA, the CDR3 is TGTGCCAGCAGCTTAGATCAGGAGACCCAGTACTTC.

Here the CDR3 DNA reads TGTGCCAGCAGCACCGTAGCCGACAGGGGGGGCTATGGCTACACCTTC. Amino acids: CASSTVADRGGYGYTF. This chain links TRBV5-6 with TRBJ1-2; 9 bases are shared with TRBD1. The length of the CDR3 is 16 residues. Trimming cost V 4 bases and J 4 bases; bases outside gene matches: 11. Germline loops: CDR1 SGHDT, CDR2 YYEEEE.

J is TRBJ1-4 and V is TRBV5-1; D ambiguous. Trimming cost V 0 bases and J 4 bases, with 4 bases left between them. Germline V gene data show CDR1 as SGHRS and CDR2 as YFSETQ. The CDR3 spans 13 residues. CDR3 coding DNA: TGCGCCAGCAGCTTGGAGAGTAATGAAAAACTGTTTTTT. This codes for CASSLESNEKLFF.

V gene TRBV10-1 combines with J gene TRBJ2-7, with 8 bases identical to TRBD1. Losses at the gene ends were 5 bases for V and 6 bases for J; bases not matched to a gene: 3. Germline CDR1 WNHNN, CDR2 SYGVQD (reference sequence). The CDR3 is 12 residues long. As DNA, the CDR3 is TGCGCCAGCAGTACTACAGGGGGCGAGCAGTACTTC. Protein product: CASSTTGGEQYF.

The rearrangement joins TRBV5-4 to TRBJ1-6, with D unclear. Germline CDR1 SGHNT, CDR2 YYREEE (reference sequence). CDR3 size: 14 residues. Trimming pared 0 bases from V and 3 bases from J, leaving 4 bases between. CDR3 DNA: TGTGCCAGCAGCTTGGACAGCTATAATTCACCCCTCCACTTT. This encodes CASSLDSYNSPLHF.

This chain connects TRBV6-5 to TRBJ1-1, with 7 nucleotides matching TRBD1. Germline trimming cut 7 bases from V and 1 base from J; bases unmatched to any gene: 6. The CDR3 is made up of 14 amino acids. The germline CDR1 and CDR2 sequences are MNHEY and SVGAGI. Here the CDR3 reads CASKHRDRNTEAFF. The DNA for the CDR3 is TGTGCCAGCAAACATAGGGACAGGAACACTGAAGCTTTCTTT.

The rearrangement joins TRBV7-2 to TRBJ2-5; 7 bases map to TRBD2. In germline, CDR1 is SGHTA, CDR2 FQGNSA. This CDR3 is built from 13 residues. Trimming cost V 5 bases and J 3 bases; bases outside gene matches: 3. CDR3 nucleotide sequence: TGTGCCAGCAGCCCAGGGAGGGAAGAGACCCAGTACTTC. Translated: CASSPGREETQYF.

The J gene is TRBJ2-1, the V gene TRBV11-3; TRBD1 matches 9 bases. Germline lookup yields CDR1 SGHNT and CDR2 YENEEA. The CDR3 has 16 residues. V was pared by 4 bases and J by 7 bases, with 11 bases of the junction left unmatched. This CDR3 is CASSSGQGQLFNEQFF. In DNA, the CDR3 is TGTGCCAGCAGCTCGGGACAGGGACAGTTATTTAATGAGCAGTTCTTC.

The CDR3 loop reads CASSFREGNQPQHF. The CDR3 DNA follows: TGTGCCAGCAGTTTCAGGGAAGGCAATCAGCCCCAGCATTTT. This chain joins TRBV27 and TRBJ1-5, with a tentative D call TRBD1 (5 bases). The V end was cut by 3 bases, the J end by 2 bases, with 8 bases between. This CDR3 has 14 residues. Germline CDR1 reads MNHEY; CDR2 reads SMNVEV (reference sequence).

J is TRBJ1-2 and V is TRBV5-1; D unresolved. The length of the CDR3 is 14 residues. Trimming removed 4 bases from V and 1 base from J, with 11 bases in between. Looked up from germline, CDR1 is SGHRS and CDR2 is YFSETQ. The CDR3 loop is CASSIDGDNYGYTF. The CDR3 nucleotides read TGCGCCAGCAGCATAGACGGGGATAACTATGGCTACACCTTC.

The CDR3 DNA is TGCGCCAGCAGCCACCCTATAGCGGGGGACTCCTACAATGAGCAGTTCTTC. Its protein is CASSHPIAGDSYNEQFF. The genes are TRBV4-1 and TRBJ2-1, with 9 bases identical to TRBD2. The ends lost 3 bases at V and 0 bases at J; junction bases unmatched: 6. Germline V lookup: CDR1 MGHRA, CDR2 YSYEKL. This CDR3 is built from 17 residues.

This clone was picked up one time. The chain employs TRBV4-2 and TRBJ1-2; D is ambiguous. The CDR3 has 14 residues. Germline CDR1 reads LGHNA; CDR2 reads YNFKEQ. Trimming took off 2 bases at V and 3 bases at J, with 10 bases between the two ends. CDR3 in DNA: TGTGCCAGCAGCCAACGGGGTTCAGACTATGGCTACACCTTC. It translates to CASSQRGSDYGYTF.

The CDR3 spells CASSLDASLRGELFF. Here the CDR3 DNA reads TGTGCCAGCAGCTTAGATGCTAGTTTGCGCGGGGAGCTGTTTTTT. The chain couples TRBV7-8 to TRBJ2-2; D is unresolved. CDR3 length equals 15 residues. V lost 1 base to trimming and J lost 7 bases, with 13 bases between them. CDR1 is SGHVS and CDR2 is FQNEAQ in the germline V gene. The whole variable domain, filled in from reference TRBV7-8 and TRBJ2-2, reads GAGVSQSPRYKVAKRGQDVALRCDPISGHVSLFWYQQALGQGPEFLTYFQNEAQLDKSGLPSDRFFAERPEGSVSTLKIQRTQQEDSAVYLCASSLDASLRGELFFGEGSRLTVL.

V gene TRBV6-5 combines with J gene TRBJ1-2, with D maybe TRBD1 (5 bases). V lost 7 bases and J lost 4, with 16 bases in between. This CDR3 region has 14 residues. Germline V lookup: CDR1 MNHEY, CDR2 SVGAGI. Here the CDR3 DNA reads TGTGCCAGCAAGTATTCCGCGGGGGGCTATGGCTACACCTTC. Translation gives CASKYSAGGYGYTF.

The chain has TRBV6-2 or TRBV6-3 and TRBJ1-4; TRBD1 might be the D (6 bases). Germline CDR1 reads MNHEY; CDR2 reads SVGEGT. V lost 1 base, J lost 13 bases, and 16 bases lay in between. The CDR3 is made up of 14 amino acids. This chain's CDR3 is CASSYLTGETRLFF. The CDR3 nucleotides read TGTGCCAGCAGTTACTTGACAGGCGAGACTCGACTGTTTTTT.